Sequencing of this T cell receptor beta chain was carried out in a study of regulatory T cells in long-lasting Graves disease. Specified time point: newly diagnosed GD, antithyroid drugs for less than 3 months. The authors made the TCR library using RNA they extracted from PBMCs. This clonotype has a count of ten or more. Its cognate antigen is unknown. Study-wide findings and caveats: There was favoring of TRBV28, TRBJ1-2 and TRBJ2-5 in persistent disease.

Relying on iRepertoire HTBI primers and Arm-PCR of CDR3 regions, the team built TCR beta libraries. TCRdb reanalysed the multiplex PCR reads using MiXCR and keeps one entry per CDR3 protein. The sample lists fewer than 350,000 distinct CDR3 sequences; 15% to 20% were seen once. After removal of 7 bases from V and 4 bases from J, the junction contained 6 bases not matched to a gene. This CDR3 spans 13 amino acids. The germline V gene encodes CDR1 LNHDA and CDR2 SQIVND (reference sequence). V and J are TRBV19 and TRBJ2-7; 8 bases align to TRBD2. This TCR derives from a female donor with Graves disease. Sample: peripheral blood mononuclear cells (PBMCs), taken at new diagnosis, from a patient treated with antithyroid drugs. The CDR3 loop is CASTSGSPYEQYF. CDR3 in DNA: TGTGCCAGTACCAGCGGGAGTCCATACGAGCAGTACTTC.